This T cell receptor (beta chain) comes out of a study of blood T cell repertoires in COVID-19. Measured with immunoSEQ multiplex PCR; TCRdb has only the in-frame clones, and not every one. The table records tens of thousands of clones, approximately 77% of them present only once. Germline V gene sequence: CDR1 SGHNT, CDR2 YYREEE (reference sequence). Unmatched junction bases numbered 7, after V lost 0 bases and J lost 9 bases. The CDR3 has 15 amino acids. The TCR comes from a man in his 70s with COVID-19, enrolled during active disease. This sequence joins TRBV5-4 and TRBJ2-1; 9 nucleotides match TRBD2. Source material: peripheral blood. DNA for the CDR3: TGTGCCAGCAGCTTGGAGGGACTAGCCCCAGGTGAGCAGTTCTTC. It codes for CASSLEGLAPGEQFF.